A single sample is the source of the 2 T cell receptor beta chains below, sequenced in a study of persistence of HIV-infected CD4 T cells. The libraries were made with immunoSEQ version 4 in survey mode. Generated by immunoSEQ multiplex PCR, the TCRdb table keeps only in-frame clones and is missing some. Of tens of thousands of clones in the sample, roughly nine tenths were seen once. Nonspecific anti-CD3/anti-CD28 bead stimulation represents the broad CD4+ T cell repertoire. Sorting of responding CD4+ T cells relied on upregulated CD40 ligand together with CD69. No cognate antigen is known for these TCRs. The sample was CD4+ T cells sorted from PBMCs after approximately 19-hour stimulation, taken from a patient who received antiretroviral therapy. The origin of the receptors is an adult woman with HIV who was CMV-seropositive.

The chain joins TRBV3-1 (or the pseudogene TRBV3-2) to TRBJ1-2; no definite D call. The V and J ends lost 0 bases and 7 bases respectively, with 12 bases between them. CDR3 length equals 14 residues. Per the germline V gene, CDR1 is LGHDT and CDR2 is YNNKEL (reference sequence). The CDR3 nucleotides read TGTGCCAGCAGCCAAGATCTTATGCGCAGTGGCTACACCTTC. This encodes CASSQDLMRSGYTF.

This chain links TRBV20-1 with TRBJ2-1; perhaps D is TRBD1 or TRBD2 (6 bases each). The V end lost 3 bases, the J end lost 4 bases, and 19 bases lay between the germline ends. Germline CDR1 and CDR2: DFQATT and SNEGSKA (reference sequence). The CDR3 runs 16 residues. The CDR3 bases are TGCAGTGCTAGTCGGGAGACAGGTTTTAAGTACAATGAGCAGTTCTTC. Translated, it gives CSASRETGFKYNEQFF.